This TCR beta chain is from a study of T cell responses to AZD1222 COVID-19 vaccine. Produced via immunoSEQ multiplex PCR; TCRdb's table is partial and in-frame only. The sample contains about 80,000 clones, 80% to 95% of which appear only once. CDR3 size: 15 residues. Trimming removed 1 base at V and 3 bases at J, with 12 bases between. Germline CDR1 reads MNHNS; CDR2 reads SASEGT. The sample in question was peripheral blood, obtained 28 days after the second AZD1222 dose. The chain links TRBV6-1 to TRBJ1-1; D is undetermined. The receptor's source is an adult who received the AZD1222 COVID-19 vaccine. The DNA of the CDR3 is TGTGCCAGCAGTGAAGGGCGGCCCAGAGACACTGAAGCTTTCTTT. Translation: CASSEGRPRDTEAFF.